The clone carrying this TCR beta chain was seen a few times. The sample is drawn from a study of shared clonotypes between healthy human individuals. The germline V gene has CDR1 MNHNY and CDR2 SVGAGI (reference sequence). V lost 8 bases to trimming and J lost 5 bases, with 4 bases between them. The CDR3 covers 10 residues. Original data processing: Owing to the provision of junction-only sequences devoid of quality scores by immunoSEQ, filtering differed. Using immunoSEQ multiplex PCR, the repertoire was profiled, and TCRdb retains in-frame clones only, with some absent. V, J and clone size derive from that table, while D and trimming were established from the DNA sequence. The sample carries about half a million clones, approximately 80% recorded once.

The sequenced material came from PBMCs. The chain carries TRBV6-6 and TRBJ2-1; D ambiguous. This TCR came from a middle-aged woman in good health. Some clones in this sample may be carry-over from other donors' samples. The CDR3 nucleotides read TGTGCCAGCGGAAACAATGAGCAGTTCTTC. It specifies CASGNNEQFF.